Listed here are 21 T cell receptor beta chains from one sample, sequenced in a study of early T cells in non-severe SARS-CoV-2 infection. TCRdb re-derived calls from the 5' RACE reads in MiXCR, one entry per CDR3 protein. In the table there are around 83,000 distinct CDR3 sequences, 12% of which are singletons. The input for sequencing was whole blood, taken at baseline. The origin of the receptors is an adult who was a healthcare worker with PCR-confirmed SARS-CoV-2 infection or an uninfected control (not recorded which).

This clonotype was counted at least ten times. The rearrangement uses TRBV4-2 and TRBJ1-6, with TRBD1 matching over 9 bases. V trimming: 0 bases; J trimming: 10 bases; junction bases outside the gene matches: 7. The CDR3 extends over 16 amino acids. Looked up from germline, CDR1 is LGHNA and CDR2 is YNFKEQ. The CDR3 DNA reads TGTGCCAGCAGCCAAGACCGCGGACAGGGGAACTCACCCCTCCACTTT. Protein: CASSQDRGQGNSPLHF.

J is TRBJ1-2 and V is TRBV19, with D unclear. The CDR3 spans 14 residues. The germline V gene encodes CDR1 LNHDA and CDR2 SQIVND (reference sequence). V was clipped by 4 bases and J by 3 bases, with 12 bases between them. The CDR3 nucleotides are TGTGCCAGTAGTACAGGTCGGACGGACTATGGCTACACCTTC. The encoded protein is CASSTGRTDYGYTF.

The chain uses TRBV20-1 and TRBJ2-7, with unresolved D. CDR3 length: 12 amino acids. CDR1 is DFQATT, CDR2 SNEGSKA, per germline (reference sequence). V was pared by 4 bases and J by 0 bases, with 7 bases between. CDR3: CSATDASYEQYF. The DNA of the CDR3 is TGCAGTGCTACAGACGCCTCCTACGAGCAGTACTTC.

This rearrangement joins TRBV21-1 to TRBJ1-1. TRBV21-1 is shown as a pseudogene. The CDR3 has 14 residues. The CDR3 sequence is CASSKVRCGTEAFF. CDR3 DNA: TGTGCCAGCAGCAAAGTACGGTGCGGCACTGAAGCTTTCTTT.

This clonotype was recorded many times. The V gene is TRBV12-3 or TRBV12-4, the J gene TRBJ2-3; no clear D. This CDR3 has 14 residues. Trimming cost V 4 bases and J 3 bases, with 11 bases left between them. The CDR3 sequence is CASSSRIGTDTQYF. DNA of the CDR3: TGTGCCAGCAGTTCCCGAATCGGGACAGATACGCAGTATTTT.

This clonotype was seen only once. The chain couples TRBV21-1 to TRBJ2-3; TRBD1, the table's D call, was not compared with the DNA. TRBV21-1 is given as a pseudogene. The CDR3 runs 14 residues. CDR3 residues: CASSRGGGTDTQYF. The CDR3 coding sequence is TGTGCCAGCAGCCGTGGGGGGGGCACAGATACGCAGTATTTT.

The gene calls are TRBV5-4 and TRBJ2-7; D gene uncertain. Germline CDR1 SGHNT, CDR2 YYREEE (reference sequence). The germline V and J ends were trimmed by 0 bases and 3 bases, with 7 bases remaining between them. This CDR3 is 13 amino acids long. The CDR3 here is CASSLERYYEQYF. Written as DNA, the CDR3 is TGTGCCAGCAGCTTGGAACGGTACTACGAGCAGTACTTC.

This chain links TRBV6-6 with TRBJ2-7, with a weak D call TRBD2 (7 bases). Germline V gene lookup returns CDR1 MNHNY and CDR2 SVGAGI (reference sequence). Between the trimmed V and J ends, which lost 4 bases and 3 bases, there was a span of 19 bases. This CDR3 comprises 16 residues. CDR3 nucleotides: TGTGCCAGCAGTTCCGTTGGGGGGGCAACTCTCTACGAGCAGTACTTC. It yields the protein CASSSVGGATLYEQYF.

The V and J genes are TRBV27 and TRBJ1-1; a weak D match, TRBD1 (6 bases). Trimming removed 3 bases from V and 3 bases from J, with 11 bases in between. The CDR3 sequence is 14 residues long. Per the germline V gene, CDR1 is MNHEY and CDR2 is SMNVEV (reference sequence). The CDR3 here is CASSFGGPYTEAFF. In nucleotides, the CDR3 is TGTGCCAGCAGTTTTGGGGGGCCTTACACTGAAGCTTTCTTT.

This clonotype was seen ten or more times. The V gene is TRBV5-1, the J gene TRBJ1-1, with D perhaps TRBD1 (5 bases). Trimming cost V 3 bases and J 0 bases, with 15 bases left between them. The CDR3 totals 16 residues. CDR1 is SGHRS and CDR2 is YFSETQ in the germline V gene. The CDR3 here is CASSSHPQGVNTEAFF. CDR3 coding DNA: TGCGCCAGCAGCTCACATCCCCAGGGAGTGAACACTGAAGCTTTCTTT.

This clonotype has just a few counts. The V call is TRBV10-3, the J call TRBJ2-2; D remains unclear. CDR1 is ENHRY, CDR2 SYGVKD, per germline. The CDR3 is 14 amino acids. Trimming cost V 2 bases and J 2 bases, with 6 bases left between them. The CDR3 reads CAISELLNTGELFF. CDR3 nucleotides: TGTGCCATCAGTGAGCTCCTCAACACCGGGGAGCTGTTTTTT.

This clonotype came up a few times. As DNA, the CDR3 is TGCAGCGTTGTGTCAGGGGTTTTTGGCTACACCTTC. Translation: CSVVSGVFGYTF. The rearrangement joins TRBV29-1 to TRBJ1-2; D may be TRBD1 (6 bases). The CDR3 covers 12 residues. Trimming took off 4 bases at V and 7 bases at J, with 13 bases between the two ends. Germline V gene lookup returns CDR1 SQVTM and CDR2 ANQGSEA.

The rearrangement links TRBV28 to TRBJ2-7; D might be TRBD1 (6 bases). Germline V lookup: CDR1 MDHEN, CDR2 SYDVKM. The CDR3 has 15 amino acids. V lost 6 bases and J 1 base, leaving 16 bases between the germline ends. The CDR3 loop is CASSLGTPGSYEQYF. DNA of the CDR3: TGTGCCAGCAGCCTCGGGACACCGGGTTCCTACGAGCAGTACTTC.

This clonotype has just a few counts. The genes are TRBV14 and TRBJ2-5; the match to TRBD2 covers 11 bases. V shed 0 bases, J shed 5 bases, and the junction held 8 bases outside the gene matches. Germline V lookup: CDR1 SGHDN, CDR2 FVKESK. The CDR3 covers 17 residues. As DNA, the CDR3 is TGTGCCAGCAGCCAAGATCGAATAGCGGGAGGGGGCGAGACCCAGTACTTC. Translation gives CASSQDRIAGGGETQYF.

This clonotype has ten or more counts. The genes are TRBV7-8 and TRBJ2-3; a weak D match, TRBD2 (5 bases). Germline assignment: CDR1 SGHVS and CDR2 FQNEAQ. V dropped 5 bases and J dropped 4 bases, with 10 bases sitting between them. The CDR3 contains 13 residues. The CDR3 DNA reads TGTGCCAGCAGCCAAGAGCGGCCAGATACGCAGTATTTT. Amino acid sequence: CASSQERPDTQYF.

Many counts were recorded for this clonotype. The chain is built from TRBV10-3 and TRBJ1-5; weak D call: TRBD1 (6 bases). With 7 bases removed from V and 4 bases from J, the gap between germline ends came to 11 bases. The CDR3 totals 13 residues. Germline V lookup: CDR1 ENHRY, CDR2 SYGVKD. This CDR3 reads CAINRDTNQPQHF. In nucleotides, the CDR3 is TGTGCCATCAACCGGGACACGAATCAGCCCCAGCATTTT.

The J gene is TRBJ2-2, the V gene TRBV27; D gene ambiguous. Trimming left V 6 bases short and J 7 bases short, with 15 bases between. The CDR3 covers 14 residues. CDR1 MNHEY and CDR2 SMNVEV come from the germline V gene (reference sequence). In DNA form, the CDR3 reads TGTGCCAGCAGCAATTATGAGTATGGCGGGGAGCTGTTTTTT. This translates into CASSNYEYGGELFF.

This clonotype turned up a few times. The rearrangement joins TRBV11-2 to TRBJ2-7, with 9 bases fitting TRBD1. J gave up 6 bases and V 10 bases, and 13 bases lay outside the gene matches. The CDR3 has 14 residues. Germline CDR1 SGHAT, CDR2 FQNNGV. The CDR3 nucleotides are TGTGCCACCACTCTAGACAGGGGGGTTGGCGAGCAGTACTTC. Protein sequence: CATTLDRGVGEQYF.

This chain connects TRBV11-3 to TRBJ1-4; D possibly corresponds to TRBD1 (6 bases). V lost 2 bases to trimming and J lost 10 bases, with 17 bases between them. The CDR3 runs to 15 residues. Germline-derived CDR1 and CDR2 are SGHNT and YENEEA. In DNA form, the CDR3 reads TGTGCCAGCAGCTTAACCAAGGGGGGTGTCTCAAAACTGTTTTTT. Protein product: CASSLTKGGVSKLFF. The full variable domain, with the rest looked up from reference TRBV11-3 and TRBJ1-4, is EAGVVQSPRYKIIEKKQPVAFWCNPISGHNTLYWYLQNLGQGPELLIRYENEEAVDDSQLPKDRFSAERLKGVDSTLKIQPAELGDSAVYLCASSLTKGGVSKLFFGSGTQLSVL.

This chain joins TRBV20-1 and TRBJ1-5, with TRBD1 matching 7 bases. Germline CDR1 is DFQATT and CDR2 is SNEGSKA (reference sequence). V shed 1 base and J 7 bases; nucleotides not matched to a gene: 7. The CDR3 contains 14 residues. In DNA form, the CDR3 reads TGCAGTGCTAGAGGCGGGACAGATGGACAGCCCCAGCATTTT. This encodes CSARGGTDGQPQHF.

This clonotype was recorded at least ten times. CDR3 DNA: TGTGCCAGCAGCTTTAGCGGGACCGGGGAGCTGTTTTTT. This gives the protein CASSFSGTGELFF. The chain couples TRBV7-9 to TRBJ2-2, with 7 nucleotides matching TRBD2. V shed 3 bases and J 5 bases; nucleotides not matched to a gene: 0. The CDR3 covers 13 residues. In germline, CDR1 is SEHNR, CDR2 FQNEAQ (reference sequence).